The rows below give T cell receptor beta chains drawn from one sample of a study of cytomegalovirus exposure and HLA in healthy donors. TCRdb keeps only in-frame clones here, not all; method: immunoSEQ multiplex PCR. In the table there are 150,000 to 200,000 clones, 75% of which are singletons. Sequenced: PBMCs. Receptor source: a woman aged 45-59 years in good health and CMV-seropositive. Each CDR3 is given with its conserved first and last residue. A D gene is named only where the DNA matches it firmly. Part of the rows lack a size; the others show once, few, many or a class for expanded clones.

CDR3aa: CASSVGTRGRGTNEKLFF
CDR3nt: TGTGCCAGCAGCGTAGGGACACGAGGGAGGGGAACTAATGAAAAACTGTTTTTT
d_gene: .
j_gene: TRBJ1-4
abundance: .
v_gene: TRBV9

CDR3aa: CASSPNRLAGGQLSETQYF
CDR3nt: TGTGCCAGCAGCCCAAACCGACTAGCGGGGGGGCAATTATCGGAGACCCAGTACTTC
d_gene: TRBD2
j_gene: TRBJ2-5
abundance: .
v_gene: TRBV7-8

CDR3aa: CASSPRDRQEETQYF
CDR3nt: TGTGCCAGCTCACCAAGGGACAGACAGGAAGAGACCCAGTACTTC
d_gene: TRBD1
j_gene: TRBJ2-5
abundance: .
v_gene: TRBV18

CDR3aa: CASSLRGRVTNEKLFF
CDR3nt: TGTGCCAGCAGCTTAAGGGGGCGCGTCACTAATGAAAAACTGTTTTTT
d_gene: TRBD1
j_gene: TRBJ1-4
abundance: .
v_gene: TRBV7-2

CDR3aa: CASSAGPGENQPQHF
CDR3nt: TGTGCCAGCAGCGCCGGACCAGGGGAGAATCAGCCCCAGCATTTT
d_gene: .
j_gene: TRBJ1-5
abundance: .
v_gene: TRBV5-4

CDR3aa: CASSQVQLLWDTEAFF
CDR3nt: TGCGCCAGCAGCCAAGTCCAACTACTATGGGACACTGAAGCTTTCTTT
d_gene: .
j_gene: TRBJ1-1
abundance: .
v_gene: TRBV4-1

CDR3aa: CASSQIPTGALEQYF
CDR3nt: TGCGCCAGCAGCCAAATACCGACAGGGGCCCTCGAGCAGTACTTC
d_gene: TRBD1
j_gene: TRBJ2-7
abundance: .
v_gene: TRBV4-1

CDR3aa: CAISEAPSGTRNIQYF
CDR3nt: TGTGCCATCAGTGAGGCCCCCTCGGGGACTCGAAACATTCAGTACTTC
d_gene: .
j_gene: TRBJ2-4
abundance: few
v_gene: TRBV10-3

CDR3aa: CASSLSGGAAGELFF
CDR3nt: TGTGCCAGCAGCTTGTCGGGGGGCGCGGCCGGGGAGCTGTTTTTT
d_gene: .
j_gene: TRBJ2-2
abundance: .
v_gene: TRBV5-4

CDR3aa: CASSFTRGGPGELFF
CDR3nt: TGTGCCAGCAGCTTCACGCGGGGGGGCCCCGGGGAGCTGTTTTTT
d_gene: TRBD2
j_gene: TRBJ2-2
abundance: .
v_gene: TRBV5-4

CDR3aa: CASSFVWSSYEQYF
CDR3nt: TGTGCCAGCAGTTTTGTGTGGAGCTCCTACGAGCAGTACTTC
d_gene: .
j_gene: TRBJ2-7
abundance: .
v_gene: TRBV27

CDR3aa: CAISDPGTGAKDEQFF
CDR3nt: TGTGCCATCAGTGACCCCGGGACAGGGGCAAAGGATGAGCAGTTCTTC
d_gene: TRBD1
j_gene: TRBJ2-1
abundance: .
v_gene: TRBV10-3

CDR3aa: CASSPWTSGGETQYF
CDR3nt: TGTGCCAGCAGCCCATGGACTAGCGGGGGGGAGACCCAGTACTTC
d_gene: TRBD2
j_gene: TRBJ2-5
abundance: .
v_gene: TRBV7-8

CDR3aa: CASRQDLGLREQFF
CDR3nt: TGCGCCAGCAGACAAGACTTAGGACTTCGTGAGCAGTTCTTC
d_gene: .
j_gene: TRBJ2-1
abundance: .
v_gene: TRBV5-1

CDR3aa: CASSLASGPSTDTQYF
CDR3nt: TGCGCCAGCAGCTTGGCTTCAGGGCCTAGCACAGATACGCAGTATTTT
d_gene: .
j_gene: TRBJ2-3
abundance: .
v_gene: TRBV5-1

CDR3aa: CASSPTSGGQETQYF
CDR3nt: TGTGCCAGCAGCCCTACTAGCGGGGGGCAAGAGACCCAGTACTTC
d_gene: TRBD2
j_gene: TRBJ2-5
abundance: .
v_gene: TRBV5-4

CDR3aa: CASQSPGGGYTF
CDR3nt: TGTGCCAGCCAATCCCCGGGAGGAGGCTACACCTTC
d_gene: .
j_gene: TRBJ1-2
abundance: .
v_gene: TRBV19

CDR3aa: CASSLLAGGRETQYF
CDR3nt: TGTGCCAGCAGCTTATTAGCGGGGGGGCGGGAGACCCAGTACTTC
d_gene: TRBD2
j_gene: TRBJ2-5
abundance: .
v_gene: TRBV7-3

CDR3aa: CASSLEGGNQPQHF
CDR3nt: TGCGCCAGCAGCTTGGAGGGAGGCAATCAGCCCCAGCATTTT
d_gene: .
j_gene: TRBJ1-5
abundance: .
v_gene: TRBV5-1

CDR3aa: CASSPGQDYGYTF
CDR3nt: TGTGCCAGCTCACCGGGACAAGACTATGGCTACACCTTC
d_gene: .
j_gene: TRBJ1-2
abundance: .
v_gene: TRBV18

CDR3aa: CASSLRTGGMNTEAFF
CDR3nt: TGTGCCAGCAGCCTTCGGACAGGGGGCATGAACACTGAAGCTTTCTTT
d_gene: TRBD1
j_gene: TRBJ1-1
abundance: .
v_gene: TRBV7-8

CDR3aa: CASSTSRGAHSGNTIYF
CDR3nt: TGTGCCAGCAGTACATCACGGGGGGCCCACTCTGGAAACACCATATATTTT
d_gene: .
j_gene: TRBJ1-3
abundance: .
v_gene: TRBV2

CDR3aa: CASRNYVSEAFF
CDR3nt: TGTGCCAGCAGGAACTATGTTTCTGAAGCTTTCTTT
d_gene: .
j_gene: TRBJ1-1
abundance: .
v_gene: TRBV2

CDR3aa: CASSWGDRSNSPLHF
CDR3nt: TGCGCCAGCAGCTGGGGGGACAGGAGTAATTCACCCCTCCACTTT
d_gene: TRBD1
j_gene: TRBJ1-6
abundance: .
v_gene: TRBV5-1